This T cell receptor (beta chain) came from a study of OX40 agonist ivuxolimab in advanced cancers. Study background: Intravenous ivuxolimab at 0.01 to 10 mg/kg was given to patients every 2 weeks. People in dose escalation had one of these cancers: hepatocellular carcinoma, melanoma, renal cell or head and neck cancer. General study findings and limits: The investigators did not determine what antigen specificity the expanded peripheral T cells had. Certain nonresponders likewise exhibited a low normalized T-cell clonal expansion.

Profiled with immunoSEQ multiplex PCR; TCRdb holds only in-frame clones, not every one. The table has around 70,000 clones, around 81% seen once. With regard to this clone: What it binds is unknown. This same CDR3 is encoded by further DNA sequences in the sample.

This CDR3 is 14 amino acids long. Trimming removed 1 base at V and 0 bases at J, with 6 bases between. Germline CDR1 reads SEHNR; CDR2 reads FQNEAQ (reference sequence). The chain employs TRBV7-9 and TRBJ1-1; tentatively, D is TRBD1 (5 bases). Sequenced here: CD4+ or CD8+ T cells sorted from blood, sampled in a trial of the OX40 agonist ivuxolimab. The clonotype was recovered from an adult with an advanced solid tumor such as melanoma, head and neck, liver or kidney cancer. Written as DNA, the CDR3 is TGTGCCAGCAGCTTAGGACAGATGAACACTGAAGCTTTCTTT. It encodes CASSLGQMNTEAFF.